What follows describes a single T cell receptor (beta chain). Its antigen is unidentified. The record originates from a study of siplizumab effects on memory and regulatory T cells. Notes on the study in general: Naive T cells appeared more diverse than memory cells and seemed to be major alloresponse contributors.

Some clones are missing from TCRdb's copy, which holds only in-frame ones; the method was immunoSEQ multiplex PCR. The sample consists of about 91,000 clones, more than 85% of them appearing once. This CDR3 has 15 residues. V lost 6 bases and J lost 0, with 15 bases in between. Germline lookup yields CDR1 SEHNR and CDR2 FQNEAQ (reference sequence). Sequencing was done on a sample of CD8+ T cells sorted from blood. This chain joins TRBV7-9 and TRBJ2-7; possibly TRBD1 for D (5 bases). The TCR sequence derives from a human donor in good health. The CDR3 loop reads CASSPTGELSYEQYF. The CDR3 nucleotides read TGTGCCAGCAGTCCAACAGGCGAGCTCTCCTACGAGCAGTACTTC.